The next 17 T cell receptor beta chains were all read from a single sample in a study of Graves' ophthalmopathy and Graves' hyperthyroidism. CDR3 regions of TCR beta were amplified from RNA transcripts. Second-round multiplex PCR came after first-round RT-PCR with HTBI primers. TCRdb fed the multiplex PCR reads into MiXCR, producing one record per CDR3 protein. Of roughly 170,000 distinct CDR3 sequences in the sample, just under 40% were seen once. The sample comprised peripheral blood. The receptors stem from a man aged 25 to 40 with Graves' ophthalmopathy.

The rearrangement links TRBV7-3 to TRBJ1-1; TRBD1 agrees at 9 bases. The CDR3 loop spans 13 amino acids. The junction had 4 bases not matched to a gene; V was cut back by 6 bases and J by 5 bases. The germline V gene has CDR1 SGHTA and CDR2 FQGTGA. CDR3: CASSYRGPTEAFF. CDR3 coding DNA: TGTGCCAGCAGTTACAGGGGGCCTACTGAAGCTTTCTTT.

Many counts were recorded for this clonotype. The chain has TRBV14 and TRBJ2-7; weak D call: TRBD2 (5 bases). The CDR3 is 13 amino acids. Germline V gives CDR1 SGHDN, CDR2 FVKESK. V lost 5 bases, J lost 3 bases, and 11 bases lay in between. CDR3 region: CASSAKAVYEQYF. CDR3 nucleotide sequence: TGTGCCAGCAGCGCGAAAGCGGTCTACGAGCAGTACTTC.

This chain links TRBV6-1 with TRBJ1-2, with D unresolved. Trimming shortened V by 0 bases and J by 4 bases, and 12 bases separated the two germline ends. Germline CDR1 and CDR2: MNHNS and SASEGT. The CDR3 contains 15 residues. In DNA form, the CDR3 reads TGTGCCAGCAGTGAAGCGGCTCGACGGTTCTATGGCTACACCTTC. This translates into CASSEAARRFYGYTF.

This clonotype was seen repeatedly, ten times or more. This sequence joins TRBV6-2 or TRBV6-3 and TRBJ1-5; no firm D call. The length of the CDR3 is 14 residues. Germline V gene data show CDR1 as MNHEY and CDR2 as SVGEGT. V was trimmed by 0 bases and J by 9 bases, leaving 12 bases between them. CDR3 in DNA: TGTGCCAGCAGTTACTCGTCCGGATACGGGCCCCAGCATTTT. This gives the protein CASSYSSGYGPQHF.

The chain couples TRBV11-2 to TRBJ2-3; no firm D call. Trimming left V 5 bases short and J 2 bases short, with 14 bases between. The CDR3 runs to 15 residues. Germline V gives CDR1 SGHAT, CDR2 FQNNGV. CDR3 sequence: CASSAVGSYTDTQYF. In DNA form, the CDR3 reads TGTGCCAGCAGCGCCGTAGGCTCCTACACAGATACGCAGTATTTT.

This clonotype appeared many times. The chain recombines TRBV11-2 with TRBJ2-7; D is unclear. Germline assignment: CDR1 SGHAT and CDR2 FQNNGV. Trimming removed 7 bases at V and 2 bases at J, with 15 bases between. This CDR3 comprises 14 residues. The DNA of the CDR3 is TGTGCCAGCAATGAGAGGACGGCCGCCTACGAGCAGTACTTC. Its translation: CASNERTAAYEQYF.

This clonotype has at least ten counts. V gene TRBV28 combines with J gene TRBJ2-7; TRBD2 aligns across 10 bases. Germline V gene sequence: CDR1 MDHEN, CDR2 SYDVKM. The CDR3 is 14 residues long. V shed 6 bases, J shed 5 bases, and the junction held 7 bases outside the gene matches. The CDR3 here is CASRTSGRANEQYF. Here the CDR3 DNA reads TGTGCCAGCAGGACCAGCGGGAGGGCCAACGAGCAGTACTTC.

The chain combines TRBV6-2 or TRBV6-3 with TRBJ1-1; unclear D gene. The V gene's germline CDR1 is MNHEY and CDR2 SVGEGT. This CDR3 region has 15 residues. The V end lost 2 bases, the J end lost 1 base, and 11 bases lay between the germline ends. The CDR3 DNA reads TGTGCCAGCAGTTACGTCGGATCGTGGAACACTGAAGCTTTCTTT. Residues: CASSYVGSWNTEAFF.

This clonotype was picked up many times. This sequence joins TRBV6-5 and TRBJ2-5; 8 nucleotides align to TRBD1. Germline V gene data show CDR1 as MNHEY and CDR2 as SVGAGI. The CDR3 runs 13 residues. The junction had 4 bases not matched to a gene; V was cut back by 6 bases and J by 4 bases. The CDR3 nucleotides are TGTGCCAGCAGGCCAACAGGGGGAGAGACCCAGTACTTC. Translating gives CASRPTGGETQYF.

This clonotype has ten or more counts. The chain is built from TRBV6-1 and TRBJ2-2; D is unclear. V was clipped by 7 bases and J by 0 bases, with 15 bases between them. This CDR3 has 16 amino acids. The germline gives CDR1 MNHNS, CDR2 SASEGT. The DNA of the CDR3 is TGTGCCAGCATCGGGCGCAGAGAATCGAACACCGGGGAGCTGTTTTTT. It codes for CASIGRRESNTGELFF.

Only a few counts were recorded for this clonotype. V usage is TRBV7-2 and J usage is TRBJ2-5; D is possibly TRBD1 or TRBD2 (5 bases each). The V end was cut by 0 bases, the J end by 5 bases, with 16 bases between. The germline gives CDR1 SGHTA, CDR2 FQGNSA. The CDR3 sequence is 16 residues long. In nucleotides, the CDR3 is TGTGCCAGCAGCTTAGCGAGGTCACTAGGGGAGGAGACCCAGTACTTC. Its translation: CASSLARSLGEETQYF.

The chain couples TRBV27 to TRBJ2-7; 10 bases line up with TRBD1. The CDR3 is 15 residues long. Germline lookup yields CDR1 MNHEY and CDR2 SMNVEV (reference sequence). The ends lost 6 bases at V and 1 base at J; junction bases unmatched: 6. The chain's CDR3 is CASSRGTGESYEQYF. In nucleotides, the CDR3 is TGTGCCAGCAGCAGGGGGACAGGGGAATCCTACGAGCAGTACTTC.

The chain couples TRBV20-1 to TRBJ2-7, with D hard to call. The CDR3 covers 13 residues. Germline V gene sequence: CDR1 DFQATT, CDR2 SNEGSKA (reference sequence). Trimming took off 5 bases at V and 3 bases at J, with 14 bases between the two ends. The CDR3 DNA reads TGCAGTGCTTGGCTCCCCGACCTCTACGAGCAGTACTTC. Translation gives CSAWLPDLYEQYF.

This clonotype was found many times. The V gene is TRBV4-1, the J gene TRBJ2-7, with D possibly being TRBD2 (5 bases). V lost 0 bases, J lost 3 bases, and 9 bases lay in between. Germline CDR1 is MGHRA and CDR2 is YSYEKL. The CDR3 covers 14 residues. The CDR3 sequence: CASSQDAGDYEQYF. In DNA, the CDR3 is TGCGCCAGCAGCCAAGATGCCGGGGACTACGAGCAGTACTTC.

This clonotype occurred many times. The J gene is TRBJ2-2, the V gene TRBV6-2 or TRBV6-3; 11 nucleotides match TRBD2. V lost 0 bases and J lost 6; bases outside the gene matches: 9. Germline CDR1 is MNHEY and CDR2 is SVGEGT. The CDR3 length is 18 residues. The CDR3 is CASSYSFSGRALAGELFF. The CDR3 DNA is TGTGCCAGCAGTTACTCGTTTAGCGGGAGGGCCTTAGCCGGGGAGCTGTTTTTT.

DNA of the CDR3: TGTGCCAGCAGAGAGGGGTCAGGTGGCTACACCTTC. This sequence encodes CASREGSGGYTF. The chain links TRBV6-1 to TRBJ1-2; TRBD1 might be the D (5 bases). From germline, CDR1 is MNHNS and CDR2 SASEGT. The ends were cut back, 6 bases at V and 7 bases at J, with 12 bases in the middle. This CDR3 has 12 amino acids.

This clonotype appeared many times. The rearrangement joins TRBV6-5 to TRBJ2-7; TRBD2 aligns across 8 bases. After removal of 1 base from V and 4 bases from J, the junction contained 6 bases not matched to a gene. This CDR3 is built from 15 residues. Germline CDR1 and CDR2: MNHEY and SVGAGI. In DNA, the CDR3 is TGTGCCAGCAGTTACTTTCCGGGACTAGAGTACGAGCAGTACTTC. Protein sequence: CASSYFPGLEYEQYF.